There are a few counts of the clone carrying this T cell receptor beta chain. Sequence at one end of the junction differs from germline and may be a read error. This specimen comes from a study of tumor and adjacent non-tumor tissue in lung cancer. Looking at the study overall: Aged about 31 to 80 years, patients included 9 to 11 men and a few women with stage I to III disease. Approximately 4 million productive TCRbeta reads were obtained per sample on average.

The library came from three nested PCR rounds adapted from ARM-PCR protocols. MiXCR, run by TCRdb on the multiplex PCR reads, gives a single entry per CDR3 protein. Among more than 75,000 distinct CDR3 sequences listed, 75% to 85% were seen once. The template was RNA from unsorted bulk tissue. More than 3 cm separated this lung sample from the edge of the tumor. This receptor was obtained from a man between 60 and 75 years old with small cell lung cancer. The sample consisted of distant non-tumor lung tissue.

The CDR3 DNA is TGTGCCAGCAGCCAAGGGGCCGATAGCTCCAACGAGCAGTACTTC. Translated, it gives CASSQGADSSNEQYF. This chain links TRBV7-9 with TRBJ2-7; TRBD1 might be the D (5 bases). CDR3 size: 15 residues. Germline assignment: CDR1 SEHNR and CDR2 FQNEAQ (reference sequence). The complete variable domain, with remaining parts taken from reference TRBV7-9 and TRBJ2-7, reads DTGVSQNPRHKITKRGQNVTFRCDPISEHNRLYWYRQTLGQGPEFLTYFQNEAQLEKSRLLSDRFSAERPKGSFSTLEIQRTEQGDSAMYLCASSQGADSSNEQYFGPGTRLTVT.